What follows are 23 T cell receptor beta chains derived from one specimen sequenced in a study of blood T cells in healthy people across ages (dated by TCRdb to about 2015). Libraries were constructed by 5' RACE. The run used an Illumina HiSeq 2500. A second PCR of roughly 6 to 11 cycles was run with a J-beta primer mix and a sample-barcoded 5' primer. TCRdb redid the processing of the public reads, applying fastp at Q25 and MiXCR, and retained in-frame beta chains. Rows with one shared CDR3 protein collapse into an entry with the most common genes and DNA. The sample table contains roughly 680,000 distinct CDR3 sequences; only one count was recorded for 52% of them. The biggest ten clones account for about 14% of the sample. Sequences were obtained from blood. Receptors were obtained from a woman aged 80 or over in good health.

This sequence joins TRBV9 and TRBJ2-3; no reliable D call. CDR1 SGDLS and CDR2 YYNGEE come from the germline V gene. V gave up 3 bases and J gave up 8 bases, with 19 bases separating them. CDR3 length: 15 residues. This CDR3 reads CASSGTRAPLGTQYF. The CDR3 DNA reads as TGTGCCAGCAGCGGAACACGGGCCCCCCTCGGTACGCAGTATTTT. The full variable domain, rest sourced from reference TRBV9 and TRBJ2-3, is DSGVTQTPKHLITATGQRVTLRCSPRSGDLSVYWYQQSLDQGLQFLIQYYNGEERAKGNILERFSAQQFPDLHSELNLSSLELGDSALYFCASSGTRAPLGTQYFGPGTRLTVL.

The chain combines TRBV20-1 with TRBJ2-3; 8 bases map to TRBD2. Looked up from germline, CDR1 is DFQATT and CDR2 is SNEGSKA (reference sequence). The CDR3 consists of 14 residues. The J segment lost 7 bases and the V segment lost 4 bases, leaving 10 bases of the junction unmatched. The CDR3 DNA follows: TGCAGTGCTACTCACGGGGGGGCCCTAAATACGCAGTATTTT. Translating it yields CSATHGGALNTQYF.

This chain uses TRBV12-3 or TRBV12-4 with TRBJ2-4; D is perhaps TRBD2 (6 bases). The last part of the DNA fits TRBJ2-7 better; the J call may be wrong. This CDR3 has 15 residues. The CDR3 loop is CASSLTPPGAYEQYF. Written as DNA, the CDR3 is TGTGCCAGCAGCCTGACACCTCCGGGGGCCTACGAGCAGTACTTC.

Points on this clonotype: This could be a read error, since a much larger clone is one nucleotide away. This chain connects TRBV27 to TRBJ1-2; the match to TRBD1 covers 7 bases. CDR3 length equals 15 residues. With V trimmed by 7 bases and J by 4 bases, 12 bases remained unmatched. Germline assignment: CDR1 MNHEY and CDR2 SMNVEV (reference sequence). In nucleotides, the CDR3 is TGTGCCAGCACCTTCCGACAGGGCTCAATCTATGGCTACACCTTC. This sequence encodes CASTFRQGSIYGYTF.

This clonotype was counted ten times or more. The chain joins TRBV6-2 or TRBV6-3 to TRBJ2-1, with D possibly called TRBD1 or TRBD2 (5 bases each). CDR1 MNHEY and CDR2 SVGEGT come from the germline V gene. This CDR3 contains 13 residues. The germline V and J ends were trimmed by 7 bases and 5 bases, with 12 bases remaining between them. The CDR3 sequence is CASIRGPNNEQFF. Here the CDR3 DNA reads TGTGCCAGCATTCGGGGCCCTAACAATGAGCAGTTCTTC.

The chain combines TRBV28 with TRBJ2-5, with D possibly being TRBD2 (5 bases). The germline V gene encodes CDR1 MDHEN and CDR2 SYDVKM. V dropped 4 bases and J dropped 0 bases, with 12 bases sitting between them. The CDR3 spans 15 residues. CDR3 residues: CASSSTRGYQETQYF. The CDR3 DNA reads as TGTGCCAGCAGTTCCACGCGAGGGTACCAAGAGACCCAGTACTTC.

The chain couples TRBV6-1 to TRBJ1-2; 7 bases fit TRBD1. V lost 6 bases, J lost 4 bases, and 17 bases stayed unmatched. Per germline, CDR1 MNHNS and CDR2 SASEGT. CDR3 size: 17 residues. Here the CDR3 DNA reads TGTGCCAGCAGGGGCCCCAGGGGGGGAACAGCAGGCTATGGCTACACCTTC. Translated: CASRGPRGGTAGYGYTF.

This clonotype was observed a handful of times. This chain links TRBV6-5 with TRBJ2-5, with a possible D match to TRBD2 (5 bases). CDR1 and CDR2 (germline): MNHEY, SVGAGI. The V end lost 0 bases, the J end lost 4 bases, and 12 bases lay between the germline ends. CDR3 length equals 15 residues. The CDR3, as DNA: TGTGCCAGCAGTTACTCGAAACTAGTCGGAGAGACCCAGTACTTC. Its protein is CASSYSKLVGETQYF.

The chain employs TRBV15 and TRBJ2-2, with no clear D. Germline CDR1 LNHNV, CDR2 YYDKDF (reference sequence). CDR3 size: 13 residues. Trimming took 0 bases from V and 7 from J, leaving 6 bases between them. CDR3 in DNA: TGTGCCACCAGCAGAGACAATCACGGGGAGCTGTTTTTT. It encodes CATSRDNHGELFF.

The chain couples TRBV7-9 to TRBJ1-2; no clear D. V was pared by 0 bases and J by 3 bases, with 8 bases between. The CDR3 runs 14 residues. Germline V gene lookup returns CDR1 SEHNR and CDR2 FQNEAQ (reference sequence). In nucleotides, the CDR3 is TGTGCCAGCAGCTTAGCGGGCCAGCACTATGGCTACACCTTC. Protein: CASSLAGQHYGYTF.

This clonotype was recorded once. This rearrangement joins TRBV5-5 to TRBJ1-2; 9 bases match TRBD1. Trimming took 4 bases from V and 8 from J; bases not matched to a gene: 6. CDR1 and CDR2 from the germline V gene are SGHKS and YYEKEE (reference sequence). CDR3 length: 13 amino acids. The CDR3 region has the DNA TGTGCCAGCAGCCAACAGGGGGCCTTCGGCTACACCTTC. Protein product: CASSQQGAFGYTF.

The DNA for the CDR3 is TGCGCCAGCAGCTTCGGGACTGGAGGGACGAACACTGAAGCTTTCTTT. It encodes CASSFGTGGTNTEAFF. The chain links TRBV5-1 to TRBJ1-1; tentative D call: TRBD1 (5 bases). V lost 2 bases and J 1 base, leaving 15 bases between the germline ends. Germline loops: CDR1 SGHRS, CDR2 YFSETQ. The CDR3 spans 16 residues. The full variable domain, rest sourced from reference TRBV5-1 and TRBJ1-1, is KAGVTQTPRYLIKTRGQQVTLSCSPISGHRSVSWYQQTPGQGLQFLFEYFSETQRNKGNFPGRFSGRQFSNSRSEMNVSTLELGDSALYLCASSFGTGGTNTEAFFGQGTRLTVV.

This clonotype was recorded many times. The chain joins TRBV5-1 to TRBJ2-3, with D possibly TRBD2 on 7 matching bases. From germline, CDR1 is SGHRS and CDR2 YFSETQ. The CDR3 sequence is 14 residues long. The V end was cut by 0 bases, the J end by 5 bases, with 10 bases between. CDR3 sequence reads: CASSLAGEGDTQYF. CDR3 coding DNA: TGCGCCAGCAGCTTGGCAGGGGAGGGAGATACGCAGTATTTT.

V and J are TRBV20-1 and TRBJ1-1; possible D gene TRBD1, 6 bases. Germline V lookup: CDR1 DFQATT, CDR2 SNEGSKA (reference sequence). The CDR3 is made up of 13 amino acids. V was cut by 6 bases and J by 9 bases, with 20 bases left in between. The CDR3 region has the DNA TGCAGTGCCTCTAACAGGGCCGCAGTAAAAGCTTTCTTT. Its protein product is CSASNRAAVKAFF.

Of note for this clonotype: A single base separates this from a much larger clone, so it may be a read error. The rearrangement joins TRBV5-1 to TRBJ2-1, with D possibly TRBD2 on 5 matching bases. V shed 6 bases and J shed 9 bases, with 25 bases lying between them. Germline CDR1 SGHRS, CDR2 YFSETQ. The CDR3 is 16 amino acids. The CDR3: CASNPKTTTGVSEQFF. CDR3 coding DNA: TGCGCCAGCAATCCCAAAACGACCACCGGGGTGAGTGAGCAGTTCTTC.

V and J are TRBV20-1 and TRBJ2-7; D gene ambiguous. V gave up 5 bases and J gave up 0 bases, with 14 bases separating them. Germline V CDR1 and CDR2: DFQATT, SNEGSKA (reference sequence). CDR3 size: 14 residues. The CDR3 loop reads CSALNLLYSYEQYF. Written as DNA, the CDR3 is TGCAGTGCTTTGAACTTACTTTACTCCTACGAGCAGTACTTC.

The chain's CDR3 is CASSVAGISYNEQFF. The DNA of the CDR3 is TGCGCCAGCAGCGTAGCGGGGATCTCCTACAATGAGCAGTTCTTC. The chain carries TRBV5-1 and TRBJ2-1, with TRBD2 matching 8 bases. The junction had 3 bases not matched to a gene; V was cut back by 4 bases and J by 0 bases. The CDR3 has 15 residues. Germline V gene lookup returns CDR1 SGHRS and CDR2 YFSETQ.

This sequence joins TRBV10-2 and TRBJ1-1, with TRBD1 matching 8 bases. The ends lost 5 bases at V and 1 base at J; junction bases unmatched: 9. Germline CDR1 and CDR2: WSHSY and SAAADI. The CDR3 spans 16 residues. The CDR3 DNA reads as TGCGCCAGCAGTAAACCCGGGACAGGATCGAACACTGAAGCTTTCTTT. Amino acids: CASSKPGTGSNTEAFF.

The genes are TRBV20-1 and TRBJ1-5, with 8 bases aligning to TRBD1. The V gene's germline CDR1 is DFQATT and CDR2 SNEGSKA (reference sequence). Unmatched junction bases numbered 18, after V lost 3 bases and J lost 2 bases. The CDR3 runs to 19 residues. The CDR3 DNA sequence: TGCAGTGCTAGCTTAGTTTGGGCAGGGGGCTTGCTGGGCAATCAGCCCCAGCATTTT. Its translation is CSASLVWAGGLLGNQPQHF.

This clonotype occurred many times. This chain uses TRBV4-1 with TRBJ2-3; no clear D. Trimming pared 2 bases from V and 4 bases from J, leaving 13 bases between. This CDR3 is built from 15 residues. Germline assignment: CDR1 MGHRA and CDR2 YSYEKL. The CDR3 spells CASSQSAHVADTQYF. DNA of the CDR3: TGCGCCAGCAGCCAATCGGCCCATGTTGCAGATACGCAGTATTTT.

There are many counts of this clonotype. The genes are TRBV7-2 and TRBJ2-3; 12 nucleotides agree with TRBD2. The junction had 3 bases not matched to a gene; V was cut back by 6 bases and J by 8 bases. The CDR3 contains 13 residues. The V gene's germline CDR1 is SGHTA and CDR2 FQGNSA. CDR3 in amino acids: CASRSSGGGTQYF. The CDR3 DNA reads as TGTGCCAGCAGATCTAGCGGGGGGGGTACGCAGTATTTT.

This clonotype was detected ten times or more. The V and J genes are TRBV29-1 and TRBJ1-6; D may be TRBD1 (5 bases). Trimming shortened V by 7 bases and J by 6 bases, and 16 bases separated the two germline ends. CDR3 size: 14 residues. Germline assignment: CDR1 SQVTM and CDR2 ANQGSEA. CDR3 residues: CSASQGIGNSPLHF. CDR3 bases: TGCAGCGCCTCGCAGGGTATCGGTAATTCACCCCTCCACTTT.

This clonotype was found a few times. V and J are TRBV20-1 and TRBJ2-2; 8 nucleotides line up with TRBD2. There are 14 residues in the CDR3. The V gene's germline CDR1 is DFQATT and CDR2 SNEGSKA (reference sequence). Trimming at V came to 6 bases and at J to 6 bases, leaving 9 bases not matched to a gene. The CDR3 nucleotides read TGCAGTGCAACCGGGGGGGCCGACGCCGGGGAGCTGTTTTTT. Residues: CSATGGADAGELFF.